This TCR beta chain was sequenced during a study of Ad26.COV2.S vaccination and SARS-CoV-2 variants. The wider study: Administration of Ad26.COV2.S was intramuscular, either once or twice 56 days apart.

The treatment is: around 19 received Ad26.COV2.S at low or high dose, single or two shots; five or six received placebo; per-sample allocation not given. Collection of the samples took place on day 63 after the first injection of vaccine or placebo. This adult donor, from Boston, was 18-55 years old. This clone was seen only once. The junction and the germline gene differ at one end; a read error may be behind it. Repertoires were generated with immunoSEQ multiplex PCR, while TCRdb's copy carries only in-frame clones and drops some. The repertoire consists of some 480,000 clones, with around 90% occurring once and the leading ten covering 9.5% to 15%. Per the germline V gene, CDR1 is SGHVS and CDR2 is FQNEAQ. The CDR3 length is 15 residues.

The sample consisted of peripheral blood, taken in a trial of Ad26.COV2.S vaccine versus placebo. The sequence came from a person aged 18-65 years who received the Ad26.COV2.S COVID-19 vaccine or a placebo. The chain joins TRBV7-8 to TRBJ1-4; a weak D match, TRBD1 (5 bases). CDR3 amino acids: CASSLERTDSEELFF. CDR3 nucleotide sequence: TGTGCCAGCAGCTTAGAACGTACAGACAGTGAAGAACTGTTTTTT. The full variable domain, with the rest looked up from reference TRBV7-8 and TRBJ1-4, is GAGVSQSPRYKVAKRGQDVALRCDPISGHVSLFWYQQALGQGPEFLTYFQNEAQLDKSGLPSDRFFAERPEGSVSTLKIQRTQQEDSAVYLCASSLERTDSEELFFGSGTQLSVL.